The 29 T cell receptor beta chains below were found in one sample sequenced in a study of CD8+ T cells in alopecia areata. RNA was extracted and reverse transcribed into cDNA as the sequencing template. Repertoires were generated with immunoSEQ multiplex PCR, while TCRdb's copy carries only in-frame clones and drops some. The profile covers 290,000 or so clones, none occurring a single time. Markers used for sorting pooled cutaneous lymph node cells were CD4, CD8alpha, NKG2D, NKG2ACE and others. Sequencing was done on a sample of CD4+ T cells sorted from a lymph node. These receptors all come from a C3H/HeJ mouse with alopecia areata. The strain's MHC haplotype is H2-k.

Concerning this clone: Gene names refer to mouse genes. The sequenced fragment ends 4 residues before the CDR3 boundary, so the rest is inferred from the germline J gene. This chain joins TRBV17 and TRBJ2-5; D may be TRBD1 (6 bases). Looked up from germline, CDR1 is MNHDT and CDR2 is YYDKIL. The CDR3 contains 16 residues. The sequenced CDR3 bases are TGTGCTAGCAGTAGAGACAGGGGAAGAGGAGAAGAC. Its protein is CASSRDRGRGED. The CDR3 in full is CASSRDRGRGEDTQYF.

This clone has only a few counts. Mouse names are used for the genes. The read comes to an end 3 residues before the CDR3 does, leaving the germline J gene to fill in the end. The same CDR3 can be traced to other DNA sequences in this sample. This chain joins TRBV19 and TRBJ1-6; 7 nucleotides align to TRBD1. TRBJ1-6 is identified as an open reading frame with a role that is uncertain. CDR1 is FNHDT, CDR2 SITEND, per germline (reference sequence). The CDR3 consists of 13 residues. V gave up 4 bases and J gave up 7 bases; unmatched junction bases: 2. The CDR3 protein is CASSRDRNSPLYF. CDR3 DNA, as far as it was read: TGTGCCAGCAGTCGGGACAGAAATTCGCCC.

As regards this clone: Gene labels here are mouse ones. The sequenced part of the CDR3 DNA is TGTGCCAGCGCACAGGGGATGAATTCGCCC. This sequence encodes CASAQGMNSP. The full-length CDR3 reads as CASAQGMNSPLYF. This chain connects TRBV13-1 to TRBJ1-6; 7 bases match TRBD1. The CDR3 is cut off 3 residues early in the read; its end comes from the germline J gene. TRBJ1-6 is designated an ORF whose function remains uncertain. Trimming cost V 7 bases and J 7 bases; bases outside gene matches: 5. From germline, CDR1 is NSHNY and CDR2 SYGAGN. This CDR3 contains 13 residues.

As regards this clone: Any gene name here is a mouse gene name. The read ends 4 residues shy of where the CDR3 ends; the end is completed using the germline J gene. This chain connects TRBV13-3 to TRBJ2-5, with 11 bases identical to TRBD2. Germline CDR1 and CDR2: NNHDY and SYVADS. This CDR3 region has 14 residues. The CDR3 reads CASSEGLGEDTQYF. The sequenced CDR3 bases are TGTGCCAGCAGTGAGGGACTGGGGGAAGAC. The whole variable domain, filled in from reference TRBV13-3 and TRBJ2-5, reads EAAVTQSPRSKVAVTGGKVTLSCHQTNNHDYMYWYRQDTGHGLRLIHYSYVADSTEKGDIPDGYKASRPSQENFSLILELASLSQTAVYFCASSEGLGEDTQYFGPGTRLLVL.

In regard to this clone: Germline and genes: mouse. Sequencing ends 4 residues short of the CDR3 end; the germline J gene provides the rest. This same CDR3 is encoded by further DNA sequences in the sample. This chain uses TRBV17 with TRBJ2-5, with TRBD2 matching 10 bases. The CDR3 has 14 amino acids. The V gene's germline CDR1 is MNHDT and CDR2 YYDKIL. CDR3 bases read: TGTGCTAGCAGTAGCTGGGGGGGCGCGGAC. As protein: CASSSWGGAD. The full CDR3 is CASSSWGGADTQYF.

As regards this clone: Mouse names are used for the genes. Read coverage stops 4 residues before the CDR3 terminus; the germline J gene supplies the remainder. The chain couples TRBV17 to TRBJ2-1; 8 bases match TRBD2. CDR1 and CDR2 from the germline V gene are MNHDT and YYDKIL. CDR3 length: 15 amino acids. V was pared by 1 base and J by 6 bases, with 5 bases of the junction left unmatched. Incomplete CDR3 DNA: TGTGCTAGCAGTAGAGCCGGGGGGGCGCGTGCT. Translation gives CASSRAGGARA. The complete CDR3 reads CASSRAGGARAEQFF.

This clone was counted a few times. Genes and germline come from the mouse. The CDR3 extends 4 residues past the end of the read, so its final part is completed from the germline J gene. The rearrangement joins TRBV13-3 to TRBJ1-2, with 9 bases identical to TRBD1. The CDR3 is 14 residues long. CDR1 is NNHDY and CDR2 is SYVADS in the germline V gene. V shed 5 bases and J 1 base; nucleotides not matched to a gene: 3. The chain's CDR3 is CASRRDRVNSDYTF. Incomplete CDR3 DNA: TGTGCCAGCAGGCGGGACAGGGTAAACTCC.

This clone has a handful of counts. The genes are named according to mouse. The observed sequence ends 4 residues before the CDR3 terminus, with the missing tail filled in from the germline J gene. This chain connects TRBV1 to TRBJ1-1; a possible D gene is TRBD1 (6 bases). Germline V gene lookup returns CDR1 NSQYPW and CDR2 LRSPGD (reference sequence). The CDR3 spans 15 residues. Trimming left V 0 bases short and J 3 bases short, with 11 bases between. The DNA read from the CDR3 is TGCACCTGCAGTGCAGATCCCCCAGGGGACACA. Amino acids: CTCSADPPGDT. The entire CDR3 sequence reads CTCSADPPGDTEVFF.

In regard to this clone: All gene names here are mouse names. The read is 4 residues too short to cover the CDR3 end, so that end is filled in from the germline J gene. Other DNA sequences in the same sample also yield this CDR3. The chain employs TRBV13-1 and TRBJ2-7; 11 bases map to TRBD1. J gave up 1 base and V 5 bases, and 2 bases lay outside the gene matches. The CDR3 is made up of 14 amino acids. The V gene's germline CDR1 is NSHNY and CDR2 SYGAGN. CDR3 loop: CASSRDRGSYEQYF. Incomplete CDR3 DNA: TGTGCCAGCAGCCGGGACAGGGGGTCCTAT.

This clone was detected only a few times. The genes are named according to mouse. The sequenced fragment ends 4 residues before the CDR3 boundary, so the rest is inferred from the germline J gene. The chain carries TRBV13-2 and TRBJ2-5; D gene unclear. The CDR3 is made up of 13 amino acids. The V gene lost 1 base and the J gene lost 1 base, with 4 bases spanning the gap. CDR1 and CDR2 from the germline V gene are NNHNN and SYGAGS (reference sequence). The CDR3 sequence: CASGDQDQDTQYF. Incomplete CDR3 DNA: TGTGCCAGCGGTGATCAGGACCAAGAC.

This clone was seen more than once but under ten times. Gene names are the mouse ones. With the read ending 4 residues before the CDR3 end, the germline J gene is used to fill in that end. This chain uses TRBV13-3 with TRBJ2-1, with 9 positions matching TRBD1. This CDR3 has 14 residues. The germline V gene has CDR1 NNHDY and CDR2 SYVADS. V gave up 5 bases and J gave up 4 bases; unmatched junction bases: 4. CDR3 protein: CASRGQGRYAEQFF. The covered CDR3 bases are TGTGCCAGCAGGGGACAGGGAAGGTATGCT.

As concerns this clone: Mouse names are used for the genes. The read is 4 residues too short to cover the CDR3 end, so that end is filled in from the germline J gene. V usage is TRBV31 and J usage is TRBJ2-1; D is unclear. The CDR3 consists of 13 residues. Germline loops: CDR1 GKSSPN, CDR2 SITVG. Deletions cut 2 bases from V and 0 bases from J, with 5 bases between. The part of the CDR3 DNA that was read is TGTGCCTGGAGTACCAGTAACTATGCT. This translates into CAWSTSNYA. The whole CDR3 protein reads CAWSTSNYAEQFF.

A few counts support this clone. Here the gene names and germline are mouse. The read terminates 4 residues before the CDR3 end, so the remaining end is supplied by the germline J gene. The genes are TRBV31 and TRBJ2-4; TRBD2 aligns across 10 bases. Germline V gene lookup returns CDR1 GKSSPN and CDR2 SITVG. Unmatched junction bases numbered 2, after V lost 5 bases and J lost 0 bases. CDR3 length: 14 residues. The CDR3 sequence: CAWGLGASQNTLYF. Partial CDR3 DNA: TGTGCCTGGGGACTGGGGGCTAGTCAAAAC.

Ten or more counts support this clone. Germline and genes: mouse. The read halts 4 residues ahead of the CDR3 end, with the missing end drawn from the germline J gene. The chain carries TRBV14 and TRBJ2-1, with TRBD1 as a possible D gene (5 bases). CDR3 size: 13 residues. Deletions cut 5 bases from V and 2 bases from J, with 8 bases between. Germline CDR1 and CDR2: SGHDT and FRDEAV. The CDR3 here is CASRTTDYAEQFF. CDR3 DNA, as far as it was read: TGTGCCAGCAGGACGACAGACTATGCT.

As regards this clone: Gene labels here are mouse ones. The CDR3 is cut off 4 residues early in the read; its end comes from the germline J gene. The chain carries TRBV12-2 and TRBJ2-5; no clear D. Germline V lookup: CDR1 SGHLS, CDR2 HYDKME. There are 12 residues in the CDR3. V lost 7 bases and J lost 0, with 7 bases in between. CDR3 loop: CARTTNQDTQYF. CDR3 DNA (partial): TGTGCCAGGACAACGAACCAAGAC.

This clone was observed a handful of times. Germline and genes here are mouse. With the read ending 4 residues before the CDR3 end, the germline J gene is used to fill in that end. The chain joins TRBV19 to TRBJ2-5, with 7 nucleotides matching TRBD1. V lost 4 bases to trimming and J lost 3 bases; unmatched junction nucleotides: 11. Germline V gene data show CDR1 as FNHDT and CDR2 as SITEND (reference sequence). CDR3 length: 16 amino acids. The CDR3 here is CASSPARRDRQDTQYF. CDR3 bases read: TGTGCCAGCAGTCCTGCCCGCCGGGACAGACAAGAC.

A few counts support this clone. All gene names here are mouse names. The CDR3 is cut off 4 residues early in the read; its end comes from the germline J gene. This chain connects TRBV17 to TRBJ2-7; 11 nucleotides line up with TRBD2. This CDR3 spans 15 amino acids. Per the germline V gene, CDR1 is MNHDT and CDR2 is YYDKIL. The J segment lost 3 bases and the V segment lost 2 bases, leaving 3 bases of the junction unmatched. The CDR3: CASSRLGTGGYEQYF. The sequenced part of the CDR3 DNA is TGTGCTAGCAGTAGACTAGGGACTGGGGGCTAT.

This clone was counted only a few times. The listed genes are named as in mouse. From the germline J gene comes the end of the CDR3, since the read stops 4 residues before it. This chain uses TRBV13-3 with TRBJ1-1; TRBD1 might be the D (5 bases). V was pared by 4 bases and J by 0 bases, with 10 bases between. The CDR3 is 14 residues long. Germline V gene lookup returns CDR1 NNHDY and CDR2 SYVADS. Incomplete CDR3 DNA: TGTGCCAGCAGTCCCGGGACTCCAAACACA. This sequence encodes CASSPGTPNT. The full CDR3 protein is CASSPGTPNTEVFF.

This clone was seen more than once but under ten times. Mouse names are used for the genes. The DNA ends 4 residues before the CDR3 does, and the rest of the CDR3 is filled in from the germline J gene. Other nucleotide sequences from this sample produce the same CDR3. The chain couples TRBV13-1 to TRBJ2-7, with TRBD1 matching over 8 bases. This CDR3 spans 15 amino acids. Trimming cost V 2 bases and J 2 bases; bases outside gene matches: 6. From germline, CDR1 is NSHNY and CDR2 SYGAGN. The DNA read from the CDR3 is TGTGCCAGCAGTGAAGCAGGGGGCGCCGCCTAT. Residues: CASSEAGGAAY. The whole CDR3 reads CASSEAGGAAYEQYF.

This clone was observed a few times. The genes are named according to mouse. The sample has other DNA sequences that encode this CDR3 too. This chain's CDR3 is CASSPTGGSYEQYF. The sequenced part of the CDR3 DNA is TGTGCCAGCAGCCCCACAGGGGGGTCCTAT. The rearrangement uses TRBV5 and TRBJ2-7; 8 bases are a match to TRBD1. Coverage ceases 4 residues before the CDR3 finishes, and the germline J gene fills in the end. V gave up 4 bases and J gave up 1 base; unmatched junction bases: 3. CDR1 LGHNA and CDR2 YNLKQL come from the germline V gene (reference sequence). This CDR3 is 14 amino acids long.

Note on this clone: The gene symbols are mouse symbols. The CDR3 end lies 4 residues beyond the end of the read and is filled in from the germline J gene. Additional DNA sequences in this sample encode the identical CDR3. The rearrangement uses TRBV13-2 and TRBJ2-1; TRBD2 aligns across 14 bases. With 5 bases clipped from V and 3 bases from J, the junction kept 1 base outside the gene matches. CDR1 is NNHNN and CDR2 is SYGAGS in the germline V gene (reference sequence). This CDR3 is built from 15 residues. The CDR3 is CASGGLGGLYAEQFF. The CDR3 DNA, read in part, is TGTGCCAGCGGGGGACTGGGGGGGCTCTATGCT.

The table lists this clone with a few counts. Mouse names are used for the genes. Read coverage stops 4 residues before the CDR3 terminus; the germline J gene supplies the remainder. Other DNA sequences from this sample encode an identical CDR3 as well. The chain joins TRBV1 to TRBJ2-5, with TRBD1 identical over 7 bases. The germline CDR1 and CDR2 sequences are NSQYPW and LRSPGD (reference sequence). With V trimmed by 4 bases and J by 0 bases, 1 base remained unmatched. CDR3 length equals 14 residues. The CDR3 sequence: CTCSGTGNQDTQYF. CDR3 DNA (partial): TGCACCTGCAGTGGGACAGGCAACCAAGAC.

Details on this clone: Germline and genes: mouse. The CDR3 end is not reached by the read, which stops 4 residues before it; the germline J gene fills it in. The chain couples TRBV13-2 to TRBJ1-2; TRBD1 matches 9 bases. CDR1 and CDR2 (germline): NNHNN, SYGAGS (reference sequence). With 1 base clipped from V and 3 bases from J, the junction kept 7 bases outside the gene matches. The CDR3 is made up of 16 amino acids. The CDR3: CASGDPGQGWDSDYTF. CDR3 DNA, as far as it was read: TGTGCCAGCGGTGATCCGGGACAGGGATGGGACTCC.

This clone was found a few times. Genes and germline are mouse. The CDR3: CASSQEPGIDSDYTF. Incomplete CDR3 DNA: TGTGCCAGCAGCCAAGAGCCAGGGATCGACTCC. The chain couples TRBV5 to TRBJ1-2, with D maybe TRBD1 (5 bases). The sequenced fragment ends 4 residues before the CDR3 boundary, so the rest is inferred from the germline J gene. CDR1 and CDR2 from the germline V gene are LGHNA and YNLKQL (reference sequence). V was clipped by 0 bases and J by 3 bases, with 11 bases between them. CDR3 size: 15 residues.

In regard to this clone: The germline and genes are mouse ones. The CDR3 end is not reached by the read, which stops 4 residues before it; the germline J gene fills it in. J is TRBJ2-1 and V is TRBV19; TRBD1 matches at 10 bases. V shed 2 bases, J shed 6 bases, and the junction held 5 bases outside the gene matches. This CDR3 spans 15 amino acids. The germline CDR1 and CDR2 sequences are FNHDT and SITEND (reference sequence). Incomplete CDR3 DNA: TGTGCCAGCAGTATCCCTGACAGGGGGCTTGCT. Translating it yields CASSIPDRGLA. The full CDR3 reads CASSIPDRGLAEQFF.

This clone came up a few times. The gene names given are mouse names. The read ends 4 residues early relative to the CDR3; the germline J gene fills the gap. Other DNA sequences in this specimen translate into the identical CDR3. V gene TRBV4 combines with J gene TRBJ1-2; 7 bases agree with TRBD1. Looked up from germline, CDR1 is LGHDT and CDR2 is YNNKQL (reference sequence). The CDR3 length is 13 residues. The V segment lost 4 bases and the J segment 2 bases; nucleotides outside the gene matches: 1. CDR3 sequence: CASSLGQNSDYTF. CDR3 DNA (partial): TGTGCCAGCAGCTTGGGACAGAACTCC.

Points on this clone: Gene names are mouse gene names. The read falls 4 residues short of the CDR3 end, and the missing part is taken from the germline J gene. The chain couples TRBV5 to TRBJ1-1; 8 nucleotides line up with TRBD1. The germline CDR1 and CDR2 sequences are LGHNA and YNLKQL (reference sequence). After removal of 4 bases from V and 1 base from J, the junction contained 2 bases not matched to a gene. The CDR3 totals 14 residues. CDR3 bases read: TGTGCCAGCAGCCGGGACAGGAGGAACACA. Amino acids: CASSRDRRNT. The CDR3 in full is CASSRDRRNTEVFF.

Worth noting for this clone: The listed genes are named as in mouse. The observed sequence ends 4 residues before the CDR3 terminus, with the missing tail filled in from the germline J gene. The sample has other DNA sequences that encode this CDR3 too. The chain links TRBV19 to TRBJ2-7; 8 positions match TRBD2. Germline CDR1 is FNHDT and CDR2 is SITEND (reference sequence). CDR3 length equals 14 residues. CDR3 region: CASSRGGAPYEQYF. CDR3 bases read: TGTGCCAGCAGTAGAGGGGGGGCTCCTTAT.

Worth noting for this clone: The genes and germline here are from mouse. The CDR3 extends 4 residues past the end of the read, so its final part is completed from the germline J gene. This chain links TRBV19 with TRBJ2-7; D not resolved. The CDR3 runs to 14 residues. Germline values: CDR1 FNHDT, CDR2 SITEND (reference sequence). Trimming pared 1 base from V and 0 bases from J, leaving 8 bases between. Incomplete CDR3 DNA: TGTGCCAGCAGTATATCCCTGAGCTCCTAT. Residues: CASSISLSSY. The CDR3, in full, reads CASSISLSSYEQYF.